The next 4 T cell receptor beta chains were all read from a single sample in a study of blood T cell repertoires in COVID-19. Here immunoSEQ multiplex PCR was the method, and the copy in TCRdb shows in-frame clones only, minus some. The sample consists of approximately 270,000 clones, roughly 85% of them appearing once. The sequenced sample was PBMCs or T cells enriched from blood (not recorded which). The receptors originated from a woman aged 45-60 years who had recovered from COVID-19.

V gene TRBV5-4 combines with J gene TRBJ2-2; 11 bases are a match to TRBD2. Looked up from germline, CDR1 is SGHNT and CDR2 is YYREEE (reference sequence). The J segment lost 5 bases and the V segment lost 4 bases, leaving 7 bases of the junction unmatched. The CDR3 has 16 amino acids. CDR3 protein: CASSPGLAGRTGELFF. Here the CDR3 DNA reads TGTGCCAGCAGCCCCGGACTAGCGGGTAGAACCGGGGAGCTGTTTTTT.

The rearrangement uses TRBV6-5 and TRBJ1-5, with TRBD1 as a possible D gene (5 bases). V gave up 6 bases and J gave up 7 bases, with 13 bases separating them. The CDR3 is made up of 13 amino acids. Germline-derived CDR1 and CDR2 are MNHEY and SVGAGI. The CDR3, as DNA: TGTGCCAGCAGATTAGGGGATCGGCAGCCCCAGCATTTT. Amino acid sequence: CASRLGDRQPQHF.

J is TRBJ1-1 and V is TRBV5-6; 8 bases agree with TRBD1. J gave up 4 bases and V 5 bases, and 1 base lay outside the gene matches. The CDR3 is made up of 12 amino acids. Germline lookup yields CDR1 SGHDT and CDR2 YYEEEE. The CDR3 sequence is CASSTGGTEAFF. CDR3 in DNA: TGTGCCAGCAGTACAGGGGGCACTGAAGCTTTCTTT. The entire variable domain, with the rest obtained from reference TRBV5-6 and TRBJ1-1, is as follows: DAGVTQSPTHLIKTRGQQVTLRCSPKSGHDTVSWYQQALGQGPQFIFQYYEEEERQRGNFPDRFSGHQFPNYSSELNVNALLLGDSALYLCASSTGGTEAFFGQGTRLTVV.

V usage is TRBV2 and J usage is TRBJ1-1; a possible D gene is TRBD1 (6 bases). The V end was cut by 6 bases, the J end by 1 base, with 18 bases between. CDR1 is SNHLY and CDR2 is FYNNEI in the germline V gene. This CDR3 spans 16 amino acids. The CDR3 protein is CASRDFRTAKNTEAFF. The DNA for the CDR3 is TGTGCCAGCAGGGACTTTAGGACAGCTAAGAACACTGAAGCTTTCTTT.